The following is a T cell receptor (beta chain) sequence with its context. The antigen remains unidentified. The V gene's germline CDR1 is SGHVS and CDR2 FNYEAQ. The CDR3 is 16 residues long. V shed 2 bases and J 2 bases; nucleotides not matched to a gene: 6. With 60 Vbeta and 13 Jbeta primers, the PCR was carried out. Assay: immunoSEQ multiplex PCR; the TCRdb copy retains only in-frame clones and omits some. The table lists 110,000 or so clones, about 70% of them singletons. This sample was included in a study of cytomegalovirus exposure and HLA in healthy donors. Study results and caveats: A few of the chains that were CMV-associated were confirmed in vitro to be specific for CMV antigens.

The source of this sequence is a human donor in good health. Sequences were obtained from PBMCs. The chain has TRBV7-6 and TRBJ2-3, with TRBD2 identical over 8 bases. The CDR3 loop is CASSLLLADNTDTQYF. CDR3 nucleotides: TGTGCCAGCAGCTTACTACTAGCGGACAACACAGATACGCAGTATTTT.